This T cell receptor beta chain was captured in a study of human T cells and chemical hapten exposure. The wider study: Read at 6 days, the patch tests placed 0.01% DPC on the upper back.

In the library, unique molecular identifiers were attached to individual cDNA molecules. MiXCR, applied by TCRdb to the RACE reads, yields one record per CDR3 protein. The table lists 150,000 to 200,000 distinct CDR3 sequences, about 15% of them singletons. The CDR3 runs 15 residues. V was pared by 2 bases and J by 7 bases, with 7 bases of the junction left unmatched. Study findings and constraints: As the donors had alopecia, their immune response may differ from healthy people's.

As regards this clonotype: Its antigen is not known.

The sample's time point: patch test 1, 2 weeks after DPC sensitization. Treatment specified: therapeutic diphenylcyclopropenone sensitization with weekly scalp DPC. Researchers sampled blood before each patch test went on. This specimen was whole blood, taken in connection with sensitization to the hapten diphenylcyclopropenone (DPC). This receptor was obtained from a woman between 25 and 40 years old with alopecia areata. Some clones in this sample may be carry-over from other donors' samples. The genes are TRBV12-3 or TRBV12-4 and TRBJ1-4; 7 nucleotides align to TRBD1. CDR3: CASSLLRGASEKLFF. The DNA for the CDR3 is TGTGCCAGCAGTTTACTCAGGGGGGCGAGTGAAAAACTGTTTTTT.